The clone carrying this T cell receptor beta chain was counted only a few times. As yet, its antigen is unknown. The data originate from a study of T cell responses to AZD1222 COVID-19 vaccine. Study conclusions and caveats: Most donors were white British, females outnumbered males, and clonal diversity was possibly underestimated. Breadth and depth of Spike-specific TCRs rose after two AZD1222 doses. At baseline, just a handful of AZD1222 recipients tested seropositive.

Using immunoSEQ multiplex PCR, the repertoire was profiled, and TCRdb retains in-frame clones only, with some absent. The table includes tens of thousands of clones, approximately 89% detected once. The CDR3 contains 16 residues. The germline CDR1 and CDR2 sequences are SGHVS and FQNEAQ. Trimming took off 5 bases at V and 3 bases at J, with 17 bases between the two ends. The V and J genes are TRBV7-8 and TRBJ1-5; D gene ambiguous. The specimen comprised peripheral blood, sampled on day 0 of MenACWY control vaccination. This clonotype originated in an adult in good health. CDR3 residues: CASSSAWQAFNQPQHF. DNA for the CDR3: TGTGCCAGCAGCAGCGCGTGGCAGGCTTTCAATCAGCCCCAGCATTTT.